A single sample gave rise to the 20 T cell receptor beta chains below, sequenced in a study of vaccination effects on CD4 cells after COVID-19. Upon completion of roughly ten days in culture, CD4+ T cells were isolated. These receptors are not linked to any known antigen. Using immunoSEQ multiplex PCR, the repertoire was profiled, and TCRdb retains in-frame clones only, with some absent. The sample records roughly 29,000 clones, roughly 60% being singletons. The starting material was CD4+ T cells from PBMCs cultured without peptide, obtained before COVID-19 vaccination. The receptors originated from a human donor who received a COVID-19 vaccine.

This clone has just a few counts. The same CDR3 can be traced to other DNA sequences in this sample. This chain joins TRBV20-1 and TRBJ1-2, with D tentatively TRBD1 (5 bases). The CDR3 loop spans 11 amino acids. Germline loops: CDR1 DFQATT, CDR2 SNEGSKA (reference sequence). The V end lost 3 bases, the J end lost 5 bases, and 7 bases lay between the germline ends. The CDR3 bases are TGCAGTGCTAGGGCAGGGTATGGCTACACCTTC. Translating it yields CSARAGYGYTF.

The chain employs TRBV9 and TRBJ1-1; tentatively, D is TRBD1 (5 bases). The V gene's germline CDR1 is SGDLS and CDR2 YYNGEE. V lost 0 bases to trimming and J lost 5 bases, with 23 bases between them. CDR3 length: 18 amino acids. The CDR3 sequence is CASSVDGGGGFGETEAFF. CDR3 DNA: TGTGCCAGCAGCGTAGATGGGGGGGGAGGGTTCGGAGAGACTGAAGCTTTCTTT.

In its sample, this clone was seen a few times. The rearrangement uses TRBV2 and TRBJ2-1; TRBD1 matches at 9 bases. The length of the CDR3 is 15 residues. The germline V gene has CDR1 SNHLY and CDR2 FYNNEI. The V segment lost 6 bases and the J segment 1 base; nucleotides outside the gene matches: 4. The CDR3 bases are TGTGCCAGCAGGCTTGACAGGGGGTCCTACAATGAGCAGTTCTTC. Translating it yields CASRLDRGSYNEQFF.

The chain employs TRBV5-4 and TRBJ1-6, with 12 bases matching TRBD1. Per germline, CDR1 SGHNT and CDR2 YYREEE (reference sequence). This CDR3 spans 18 amino acids. Unmatched junction bases numbered 12, after V lost 4 bases and J lost 7 bases. In DNA form, the CDR3 reads TGTGCCAGCAGCGCCGGGACAGGGGGCGCTTACAGGAATTCACCCCTCCACTTT. This codes for CASSAGTGGAYRNSPLHF.

V gene TRBV10-1 combines with J gene TRBJ2-7; the D call may be TRBD1 or TRBD2 (5 bases each). Germline V CDR1 and CDR2: WNHNN, SYGVQD (reference sequence). Trimming cost V 5 bases and J 2 bases, with 10 bases left between them. The CDR3 is made up of 13 amino acids. The DNA of the CDR3 is TGCGCCAGCAGTCCGGGACGGACCTACGAGCAGTACTTC. Its translation: CASSPGRTYEQYF.

This chain joins TRBV24-1 and TRBJ1-2; no clear D gene. Germline-derived CDR1 and CDR2 are KGHDR and SFDVKD. V shed 3 bases and J shed 2 bases, with 9 bases lying between them. The CDR3 has 14 amino acids. The CDR3 protein is CATSDADGNYGYTF. Here the CDR3 DNA reads TGTGCCACCAGTGATGCAGACGGCAACTATGGCTACACCTTC.

This clone was found once. V and J are TRBV5-4 and TRBJ1-2; unclear D gene. With 3 bases removed from V and 8 bases from J, the gap between germline ends came to 17 bases. CDR1 is SGHNT and CDR2 is YYREEE in the germline V gene (reference sequence). The CDR3 extends over 14 amino acids. The CDR3 sequence is CASSSQETVGGYTF. As DNA, the CDR3 is TGTGCCAGCAGCTCCCAGGAAACAGTCGGCGGCTACACCTTC.

The rearrangement uses TRBV3-1 (or the pseudogene TRBV3-2) and TRBJ2-3; D not certain. The germline V and J ends were trimmed by 0 bases and 3 bases, with 10 bases remaining between them. CDR1 is LGHDT, CDR2 YNNKEL, per germline (reference sequence). CDR3 size: 15 residues. As DNA, the CDR3 is TGTGCCAGCAGCCAAGAGTCGCTTAAGACAGATACGCAGTATTTT. Encoded protein: CASSQESLKTDTQYF.

The chain combines TRBV6-6 with TRBJ2-5; tentatively, D is TRBD1 or TRBD2 (5 bases each). The CDR3 covers 15 residues. V was clipped by 5 bases and J by 0 bases, with 13 bases between them. Germline V gives CDR1 MNHNY, CDR2 SVGAGI (reference sequence). The DNA for the CDR3 is TGTGCCAGCAGTCCCCACGGGACGGACCAAGAGACCCAGTACTTC. Translation gives CASSPHGTDQETQYF.

The chain couples TRBV12-3 or TRBV12-4 to TRBJ1-1, with D hard to call. This CDR3 is 13 amino acids long. The ends were cut back, 7 bases at V and 2 bases at J, with 11 bases in the middle. The CDR3: CASIKHENTEAFF. For the CDR3, the DNA is TGTGCCAGCATCAAACATGAAAACACTGAAGCTTTCTTT.

The genes are TRBV5-1 and TRBJ2-7; TRBD1 aligns across 11 bases. Germline V gene lookup returns CDR1 SGHRS and CDR2 YFSETQ. V was clipped by 5 bases and J by 1 base; unmatched bases: 11. This CDR3 region has 17 residues. Written as DNA, the CDR3 is TGCGCCAGCAGTTTGCCGGGGACAGGGGGTTGGTCCTACGAGCAGTACTTC. Protein: CASSLPGTGGWSYEQYF.

This chain uses TRBV29-1 with TRBJ2-3; 9 nucleotides match TRBD2. Germline V CDR1 and CDR2: SQVTM, ANQGSEA. The J segment lost 1 base and the V segment lost 7 bases, leaving 6 bases of the junction unmatched. The CDR3 spans 14 residues. CDR3 in amino acids: CSGSGSRGTDTQYF. In DNA form, the CDR3 reads TGCAGCGGTAGCGGGAGCCGGGGCACAGATACGCAGTATTTT.

The J gene is TRBJ1-6, the V gene TRBV5-8; D might be TRBD1 (5 bases). Germline values: CDR1 SGHTS, CDR2 YDEGEE. The CDR3 consists of 16 residues. The germline V and J ends were trimmed by 0 bases and 4 bases, with 11 bases remaining between them. This chain's CDR3 is CASSLVSGGYNSPLHF. Written as DNA, the CDR3 is TGTGCCAGCAGCTTGGTCTCCGGGGGATATAATTCACCCCTCCACTTT.

The chain has TRBV21-1 and TRBJ1-5; TRBD1 was called by the table and not checked on the DNA. TRBV21-1 represents a pseudogene. CDR3 length: 15 residues. CDR3 nucleotide sequence: TGTGCCAGCAGCAACTCCAGGGGTACCAATCAGCCCCAGCATTTT. This translates into CASSNSRGTNQPQHF.

V is TRBV11-3 and J is TRBJ1-2; unclear D gene. The CDR3 has 16 residues. Trimming left V 5 bases short and J 2 bases short, with 18 bases between. Germline V gene sequence: CDR1 SGHNT, CDR2 YENEEA. The CDR3: CASSRHLRKQNYGYTF. As DNA, the CDR3 is TGTGCCAGCAGCCGCCACCTCAGGAAACAGAACTATGGCTACACCTTC. Drawing the rest from reference TRBV11-3 and TRBJ1-2, the complete variable domain is EAGVVQSPRYKIIEKKQPVAFWCNPISGHNTLYWYLQNLGQGPELLIRYENEEAVDDSQLPKDRFSAERLKGVDSTLKIQPAELGDSAVYLCASSRHLRKQNYGYTFGSGTRLTVV.

This chain uses TRBV18 with TRBJ1-3; D might be TRBD1 (6 bases). The germline CDR1 and CDR2 sequences are KGHSH and LQKENI. V was shortened by 8 bases and J by 0 bases, with 14 bases between the two germline ends. The CDR3 length is 15 residues. The CDR3 loop is CASGHGGSSGNTIYF. The CDR3 DNA reads TGTGCCAGCGGACACGGGGGCAGCTCTGGAAACACCATATATTTT.

This rearrangement joins TRBV29-1 to TRBJ2-5; 9 bases are shared with TRBD1. The V and J ends lost 7 bases and 4 bases, in that order; junction bases with no gene match: 4. The germline V gene encodes CDR1 SQVTM and CDR2 ANQGSEA. This CDR3 region has 12 residues. The CDR3: CSGGQGRETQYF. The CDR3 nucleotides read TGCAGCGGGGGACAGGGTCGAGAGACCCAGTACTTC. Filled out from reference TRBV29-1 and TRBJ2-5, the complete variable domain reads SAVISQKPSRDICQRGTSLTIQCQVDSQVTMMFWYRQQPGQSLTLIATANQGSEATYESGFVIDKFPISRPNLTFSTLTVSNMSPEDSSIYLCSGGQGRETQYFGPGTRLLVL.

The genes are TRBV4-2 and TRBJ2-7; 14 positions match TRBD2. This CDR3 has 17 amino acids. Germline V gene data show CDR1 as LGHNA and CDR2 as YNFKEQ. The V segment lost 5 bases and the J segment 3 bases; nucleotides outside the gene matches: 9. The CDR3 DNA sequence: TGTGCCAGCAGCAACCCGGGACTAGCGGGAGAGGGCTACGAGCAGTACTTC. It specifies CASSNPGLAGEGYEQYF.

A few counts support this clone. The V call is TRBV19, the J call TRBJ1-2, with D hard to call. This CDR3 spans 13 amino acids. Germline values: CDR1 LNHDA, CDR2 SQIVND (reference sequence). V lost 9 bases, J lost 5 bases, and 16 bases lay in between. The CDR3 sequence: CASRLEGGYGYTF. The CDR3 nucleotides read TGTGCCAGCCGATTGGAGGGAGGTTATGGCTACACCTTC.

This clone was observed a few times. The chain couples TRBV30 to TRBJ1-1; TRBD1 matches at 8 bases. The CDR3 consists of 14 residues. CDR1 is GTSNPN, CDR2 SVGIG, per germline (reference sequence). V shed 3 bases, J shed 1 base, and the junction held 4 bases outside the gene matches. CDR3 residues: CAWSVGQGNTEAFF. The DNA of the CDR3 is TGTGCCTGGAGCGTAGGACAGGGGAACACTGAAGCTTTCTTT. The variable domain in full, with the rest retrieved from reference TRBV30 and TRBJ1-1, is SQTIHQWPATLVQPVGSPLSLECTVEGTSNPNLYWYRQAAGRGLQLLFYSVGIGQISSEVPQNLSASRPQDRQFILSSKKLLLSDSGFYLCAWSVGQGNTEAFFGQGTRLTVV.